These T cell receptor beta chains were read from a single sample in a study of shared clonotypes between healthy human individuals. The method was immunoSEQ multiplex PCR; TCRdb's version includes in-frame clones alone and lacks a portion of them. This table holds roughly 1 million clones, roughly 80% found once. Specimen: memory CD4+ T cells sorted from blood. The receptors stem from a man aged 18 to 29 in good health. Each CDR3 is given with its conserved first and last residue. Fields, in order: D gene, V gene, J gene, clone size, CDR3 DNA, CDR3 protein. The D gene is left open where the match is weak. Clone size appears in some rows only: once, few, many, or a class for an expanded clone.

TRBD2	TRBV7-9	TRBJ2-7	.	TGTGCCAGCAGCCCTAAGGGACTAGGTAGTACGTACGAGCAGTACTTC	CASSPKGLGSTYEQYF
.	TRBV11-1	TRBJ1-4	.	TGTGCCAGCAGCTCCGGGTGGAACGGTGAAAAACTGTTTTTT	CASSSGWNGEKLFF
.	TRBV27	TRBJ1-4	.	TGTGCCACCAGGCCGGGACGCCTTAACCCTCCAACTAATGAAAAACTGTTTTTT	CATRPGRLNPPTNEKLFF
TRBD2	TRBV30	TRBJ2-1	.	TGTGCCTGGAGGACTAGCGGGGGTCATGAGCAGTTCTTC	CAWRTSGGHEQFF
.	TRBV29-1	TRBJ2-3	.	TGCGCAATTAGTGGGGGGGCTGGGACAGATACGCAGTATTTT	CAISGGAGTDTQYF
.	TRBV7-2	TRBJ2-3	.	TGTGCCAGCAGCTCCTCGCCAAGGGAGGGGGGCACAGATACGCAGTATTTT	CASSSSPREGGTDTQYF
.	TRBV27	TRBJ1-2	once	TGTGCCAGCAGGCAGGCTGGGGGCTATGGCTACACCTTC	CASRQAGGYGYTF
TRBD1	TRBV19	TRBJ1-5	.	TGTGCCAGTAGTGCCGGACAGGGGGCAAATCAGCCCCAGCATTTT	CASSAGQGANQPQHF
TRBD1	TRBV25-1	TRBJ1-3	.	TGTGCCAGCAAACAGGGGGATGGAAACACCATATATTTT	CASKQGDGNTIYF
.	TRBV29-1	TRBJ2-3	.	TGCAGCGAAAACAGGCGCACAGATACGCAGTATTTT	CSENRRTDTQYF
TRBD2	TRBV5-1	TRBJ2-5	.	TGCGCCAGCAGCTTGCCCCCAGCGGGGGGGCCAGAGACCCAGTACTTC	CASSLPPAGGPETQYF
TRBD2	TRBV7-9	TRBJ2-7	.	TGTGCCAGCAGCTTAGCGAATAGCGGGAGGGCCGAGCAGTACTTC	CASSLANSGRAEQYF
.	TRBV21-1	TRBJ2-5	.	TGTGCCAGCAGCAACATCGTACCGTCGGGACAGGGGTTCATTTCCCAAGAGACCCAGTACTTC	CASSNIVPSGQGFISQETQYF
TRBD1	TRBV29-1	TRBJ2-3	.	TGCAGCGTGAGACAGGGAGCAGATACGCAGTATTTT	CSVRQGADTQYF
TRBD2	TRBV5-5	TRBJ2-5	.	TGTGCCAGCAGCTTTCCTCTAGCGGGGGAGAAAGAGACCCAGTACTTC	CASSFPLAGEKETQYF
.	TRBV6-1	TRBJ1-4	.	TGTGCCAGCATCGCGACGGGTGCTAATGAAAAACTGTTTTTT	CASIATGANEKLFF
TRBD1	TRBV11-2	TRBJ2-7	.	TGTGCCAGCAGCCAGACAGGGGCCCTAGAAATGTTCTCCTACGAGCAGTACTTC	CASSQTGALEMFSYEQYF
.	TRBV9	TRBJ1-2	once	TGTGCCAGCAGCGTAGGTTCAATCCCGTATGGCTACACCTTC	CASSVGSIPYGYTF
.	TRBV30	TRBJ2-5	.	TGTGCCTGGAGTGTAGTGGAGGGGGGGAGAGAGACCCAGTACTTC	CAWSVVEGGRETQYF
.	TRBV6-6	TRBJ2-7	.	TGTGCCAGCAGGCGCCGGGAAGAGCAGTACTTC	CASRRREEQYF
TRBD1	TRBV5-1	TRBJ2-7	.	TGCGCCAGCAGCTTGGGGACAGGGGTTCTCTACGAGCAGTACTTC	CASSLGTGVLYEQYF
.	TRBV28	TRBJ1-4	.	TGTGCCAGCAGTTTCCCCGTCGAGCTCACAACTAATGAAAAACTGTTTTTT	CASSFPVELTTNEKLFF
.	TRBV19	TRBJ2-2	.	TGTGCCAGTAGTATACGCAGGGCGAACACCGGGGAGCTGTTTTTT	CASSIRRANTGELFF
TRBD1	TRBV6-5	TRBJ1-2	.	TGTGCCAGCAAAACAGGGGCGGGAGGCTACACCTTC	CASKTGAGGYTF
TRBD1	TRBV30	TRBJ1-5	few	TGTGCCTGGACCCCAGGGGGCGCAATCAATCAGCCCCAGCATTTT	CAWTPGGAINQPQHF
TRBD2	TRBV30	TRBJ2-5	.	TGTCAAGCGGGGATCCAAGAGACCCAGTACTTC	CQAGIQETQYF
.	TRBV5-1	TRBJ1-4	.	TGCGCCAGCAGCTTGGGACAACCTAATGAAAAACTGTTTTTT	CASSLGQPNEKLFF
TRBD2	TRBV28	TRBJ2-7	.	TGTGCCAGCAGCGGGCCCTATCTGCGGGGGAACGAGCAGTACTTC	CASSGPYLRGNEQYF
.	TRBV27	TRBJ2-3	.	TGTGCCAGCAGCCCTGGGCAAAAACCTAGCACAGATACGCAGTATTTT	CASSPGQKPSTDTQYF
.	TRBV19	TRBJ2-2	.	TGTGCCAGTAGCCGTGCATCCGGGGAGCTGTTTTTT	CASSRASGELFF
TRBD2	TRBV6-1	TRBJ2-7	.	TGTGCCAGCAGTGAACAATGGGAGGGCTCCTACGAGCAGTACTTC	CASSEQWEGSYEQYF
.	TRBV2	TRBJ1-2	.	TGTGCCAGCAGGAATTCTGGGAGGGGTGGCTACACCTTC	CASRNSGRGGYTF
.	TRBV6-1	TRBJ1-5	.	TGTGCCAGCAGGAGGGGAGATCGGCGCAATCAGCCCCAGCATTTT	CASRRGDRRNQPQHF
.	TRBV12-5	TRBJ2-1	few	TGTGCTAGTGGTTTGTTTGGCAATGAGCAGTTCTTC	CASGLFGNEQFF
.	TRBV30	TRBJ1-6	.	TGTGCCTGGAGCACAGGGTTCGATTCACCCCTCCACTTT	CAWSTGFDSPLHF
TRBD1	TRBV5-1	TRBJ2-5	.	TGCGCCAGCTCTCCAGGACAGGGGGCTTATCAAGAGACCCAGTACTTC	CASSPGQGAYQETQYF
TRBD1	TRBV9	TRBJ2-7	.	TGTGCCAGCAGCGCGCCAGACAGGGGCGACTACGAGCAGTACTTC	CASSAPDRGDYEQYF
.	TRBV5-5	TRBJ2-7	.	TGTGCCAGCAGCTTGGGGACAGACCTCTCCTACGAGCAGTACTTC	CASSLGTDLSYEQYF
.	TRBV30	TRBJ2-7	.	TGTGCCTGGAGGTCGGGCTACGAGCAGTACTTC	CAWRSGYEQYF
TRBD2	TRBV11-2	TRBJ2-3	.	TGTGCCAGCAGCTTAAGGGGACTAGCGGGACCCACAGATACGCAGTATTTT	CASSLRGLAGPTDTQYF
.	TRBV6-5	TRBJ1-2	.	TGTGCCAGCAGTTTGTACGGAAAGGGACCGTTTGGCAGCTACACCTTC	CASSLYGKGPFGSYTF
.	TRBV4-1	TRBJ2-2	.	TGCGCCAGCAGCGGGGCAGGGCTGAGCACCGGGGAGCTGTTTTTT	CASSGAGLSTGELFF